This T cell receptor (beta chain) originates from a study of control samples from healthy donors and cancer patients. Here immunoSEQ multiplex PCR was the method, and the copy in TCRdb shows in-frame clones only, minus some. The table has 90,000 to 130,000 clones, 88% seen once. The CDR3 loop spans 11 amino acids. Germline CDR1 SQVTM, CDR2 ANQGSEA. V was shortened by 7 bases and J by 7 bases, with 13 bases between the two germline ends. The chain links TRBV29-1 to TRBJ1-1; D gene ambiguous. Sequencing used PBMCs. The clonotype was recovered from a woman between 55 and 75 years old with lung cancer. For the CDR3, the DNA is TGCAGCGCTCTCCAGAAGGTTGAAGCTTTCTTT. Translated, it gives CSALQKVEAFF.